A single sample gave rise to the 27 T cell receptor beta chains below, sequenced in a study of blood T cell repertoires in COVID-19. Assay: immunoSEQ multiplex PCR; the TCRdb copy retains only in-frame clones and omits some. The sample has around 250,000 clones, roughly 86% seen once; the top ten hold around 12%. Sequencing was performed on peripheral blood. Every receptor here comes from a man aged 80 or over with acute or convalescent COVID-19.

This chain joins TRBV5-1 and TRBJ2-5; D perhaps matches TRBD2 (6 bases). The CDR3 loop spans 14 amino acids. Per germline, CDR1 SGHRS and CDR2 YFSETQ. Deletions cut 4 bases from V and 1 base from J, with 11 bases between. The CDR3 is CASSEGTFQETQYF. In DNA form, the CDR3 reads TGCGCCAGCAGCGAAGGGACTTTCCAAGAGACCCAGTACTTC.

The chain carries TRBV6-5 and TRBJ1-6, with D perhaps matching TRBD1 (6 bases). The germline V and J ends were trimmed by 10 bases and 0 bases, with 13 bases remaining between them. The CDR3 is 15 amino acids. Germline V gene sequence: CDR1 MNHEY, CDR2 SVGAGI. CDR3 protein: CATRQDFSYNSPLHF. The CDR3 DNA follows: TGTGCCACCCGACAGGATTTCTCCTATAATTCACCCCTCCACTTT.

The genes are TRBV6-1 and TRBJ2-1, with 7 bases identical to TRBD2. The CDR3 length is 15 residues. Germline values: CDR1 MNHNS, CDR2 SASEGT. Germline trimming cut 0 bases from V and 6 bases from J; bases unmatched to any gene: 5. CDR3 DNA: TGTGCCAGCAGTGAAGCCGGACTAGTGGGCAATGAGCAGTTCTTC. The encoded protein is CASSEAGLVGNEQFF.

The rearrangement joins TRBV19 to TRBJ1-4; D possibly corresponds to TRBD1 (6 bases). Trimming removed 4 bases at V and 7 bases at J, with 13 bases between. Per germline, CDR1 LNHDA and CDR2 SQIVND (reference sequence). This CDR3 is 14 amino acids long. This CDR3 is CASSTAGVGEKLFF. For the CDR3, the DNA is TGTGCCAGTAGTACGGCAGGGGTGGGTGAAAAACTGTTTTTT.

V gene TRBV28 combines with J gene TRBJ2-4; TRBD2 might be the D (5 bases). The ends were cut back, 3 bases at V and 2 bases at J, with 14 bases in the middle. CDR3 length: 16 residues. The germline gives CDR1 MDHEN, CDR2 SYDVKM. The CDR3 loop reads CASSFLEASSKNIQYF. The CDR3 DNA sequence: TGTGCCAGCAGTTTCCTGGAGGCTAGCTCCAAAAACATTCAGTACTTC. The full variable domain, its missing parts supplied by reference TRBV28 and TRBJ2-4, is DVKVTQSSRYLVKRTGEKVFLECVQDMDHENMFWYRQDPGLGLRLIYFSYDVKMKEKGDIPEGYSVSREKKERFSLILESASTNQTSMYLCASSFLEASSKNIQYFGAGTRLSVL.

The genes are TRBV28 and TRBJ1-2; 8 bases are a match to TRBD1. Losses at the gene ends were 7 bases for V and 8 bases for J; bases not matched to a gene: 18. This CDR3 contains 16 residues. Germline loops: CDR1 MDHEN, CDR2 SYDVKM. The CDR3 region is CASTVPGQASIRGYTF. For the CDR3, the DNA is TGTGCCAGCACCGTCCCGGGACAGGCTTCCATAAGGGGCTACACCTTC.

This clone turned up a few times. This chain uses TRBV25-1 with TRBJ1-1, with 7 bases identical to TRBD1. Germline V gives CDR1 MGHDK, CDR2 SYGVNS. The trim removed 3 bases at V and 11 bases at J, leaving 6 bases unmatched. CDR3 length: 12 residues. The CDR3 DNA reads as TGTGCCAGCAGTGACGAGGGGGCCTGGGCTTTCTTT. It specifies CASSDEGAWAFF.

J is TRBJ2-1 and V is TRBV24-1; 12 bases are a match to TRBD2. Germline trimming cut 2 bases from V and 8 bases from J; bases unmatched to any gene: 9. CDR3 length: 17 residues. The germline gives CDR1 KGHDR, CDR2 SFDVKD. The CDR3 here is CATSDSGGLAGMYEQFF. CDR3 DNA: TGTGCCACCAGTGATTCGGGAGGACTAGCGGGAATGTATGAGCAGTTCTTC.

The rearrangement joins TRBV29-1 to TRBJ2-7, with a weak D call TRBD2 (6 bases). CDR1 and CDR2 (germline): SQVTM, ANQGSEA. CDR3 length: 13 residues. The CDR3 region has the DNA TGCAGTGTGGGGACTGAGGGATCCTACGAGCAGTACTTC. Protein product: CSVGTEGSYEQYF.

The CDR3 bases are TGTGCCAGCAGCGTAGGCAGGGGTAGTGCACCCCTCCACTTT. Translating it yields CASSVGRGSAPLHF. This chain uses TRBV9 with TRBJ1-6; D perhaps matches TRBD1 (6 bases). CDR3 size: 14 residues. V dropped 0 bases and J dropped 11 bases, with 12 bases sitting between them. Germline CDR1 reads SGDLS; CDR2 reads YYNGEE. Variable domain in full (rest from reference TRBV9 and TRBJ1-6): DSGVTQTPKHLITATGQRVTLRCSPRSGDLSVYWYQQSLDQGLQFLIQYYNGEERAKGNILERFSAQQFPDLHSELNLSSLELGDSALYFCASSVGRGSAPLHFGNGTRLTVT.

The chain is built from TRBV6-5 and TRBJ2-1; TRBD2 matches 10 bases. The V gene's germline CDR1 is MNHEY and CDR2 SVGAGI. The CDR3 has 15 residues. The V segment lost 6 bases and the J segment 6 bases; nucleotides outside the gene matches: 8. The CDR3 sequence is CASSPGLAPSNEQFF. DNA of the CDR3: TGTGCCAGCAGCCCGGGACTAGCGCCAAGCAATGAGCAGTTCTTC.

The genes are TRBV29-1 and TRBJ2-1, with D possibly being TRBD1 (6 bases). CDR1 and CDR2 from the germline V gene are SQVTM and ANQGSEA. The CDR3 length is 13 residues. Deletions cut 5 bases from V and 5 bases from J, with 13 bases between. DNA for the CDR3: TGCAGCGTTAATAGGGACAAAGACAATGAGCAGTTCTTC. Translation: CSVNRDKDNEQFF.

V usage is TRBV9 and J usage is TRBJ2-1; 8 nucleotides align to TRBD2. The CDR3 covers 18 residues. CDR1 and CDR2 from the germline V gene are SGDLS and YYNGEE. V was pared by 0 bases and J by 4 bases, with 12 bases of the junction left unmatched. CDR3 nucleotide sequence: TGTGCCAGCAGCGTAGGGGTTAGCGGGACCCGGGCTTACAATGAGCAGTTCTTC. It encodes CASSVGVSGTRAYNEQFF.

Details on this clone: Compared with germline, one end of the junction differs, possibly owing to a read error. J is TRBJ2-7 and V is TRBV7-7, with D possibly TRBD1 on 6 matching bases. In germline, CDR1 is SSHAT, CDR2 FNYEAQ (reference sequence). The CDR3 loop spans 15 amino acids. CDR3 DNA: TGTGCTAGCAGCCCCAAGTTCGGACAGTCCTACGAGCAGTACTTC. As protein: CASSPKFGQSYEQYF. The full variable domain, in which reference TRBV7-7 and TRBJ2-7 provide the parts outside the CDR3, is GAGVSQSPRYKVTKRGQDVTLRCDPISSHATLYWYQQALGQGPEFLTYFNYEAQPDKSGLPSDRFSAERPEGSISTLTIQRTEQRDSAMYRCASSPKFGQSYEQYFGPGTRLTVT.

The V call is TRBV7-8, the J call TRBJ1-1, with a possible D match to TRBD1 (6 bases). CDR3 size: 15 residues. Germline CDR1 is SGHVS and CDR2 is FQNEAQ. V lost 5 bases and J lost 4, with 17 bases in between. CDR3 sequence: CASSAQGGRGTEAFF. In nucleotides, the CDR3 is TGTGCCAGCAGCGCCCAAGGGGGAAGGGGCACTGAAGCTTTCTTT.

Notes on this clone: The same CDR3 arises from other DNA sequences in this sample as well. The V gene is TRBV5-4, the J gene TRBJ1-5; D is uncertain. Germline V gene sequence: CDR1 SGHNT, CDR2 YYREEE (reference sequence). The ends were cut back, 0 bases at V and 2 bases at J, with 6 bases in the middle. This CDR3 has 14 residues. DNA of the CDR3: TGTGCCAGCAGCTTGGATGGAGGCAATCAGCCCCAGCATTTT. It translates to CASSLDGGNQPQHF.

This rearrangement joins TRBV19 to TRBJ1-1, with 11 bases fitting TRBD1. V trimming: 3 bases; J trimming: 5 bases; junction bases outside the gene matches: 5. The V gene's germline CDR1 is LNHDA and CDR2 SQIVND (reference sequence). The CDR3 extends over 15 amino acids. Here the CDR3 DNA reads TGTGCCAGTAGTATCGGACAGGGGGCGAGGACTGAAGCTTTCTTT. This encodes CASSIGQGARTEAFF.

In nucleotides, the CDR3 is TGTGCCAGCAGCTTAACTGGGCAGGGGAATGGCTACACCTTC. Encoded protein: CASSLTGQGNGYTF. The V and J genes are TRBV7-2 and TRBJ1-2; D perhaps matches TRBD1 (6 bases). The length of the CDR3 is 14 residues. The V end was cut by 2 bases, the J end by 6 bases, with 13 bases between. CDR1 SGHTA and CDR2 FQGNSA come from the germline V gene.

The chain joins TRBV6-5 to TRBJ1-6, with D possibly TRBD1 on 6 matching bases. Germline V gives CDR1 MNHEY, CDR2 SVGAGI. V lost 6 bases to trimming and J lost 7 bases, with 13 bases between them. The CDR3 consists of 14 residues. CDR3 residues: CASSFPQGNSPLHF. The CDR3 coding sequence is TGTGCCAGCAGCTTTCCTCAGGGGAATTCACCCCTCCACTTT.

The V and J genes are TRBV27 and TRBJ1-2, with 7 bases identical to TRBD1. CDR3 size: 14 residues. V shed 4 bases, J shed 3 bases, and the junction held 5 bases outside the gene matches. Germline V gene sequence: CDR1 MNHEY, CDR2 SMNVEV (reference sequence). The CDR3 DNA is TGTGCCAGCAGTTATCAGGGGGATTACTATGGCTACACCTTC. It specifies CASSYQGDYYGYTF.

The CDR3 sequence: CASSLLPGGGGDNQPQHF. The DNA of the CDR3 is TGTGCCAGCTCACTACTCCCAGGGGGCGGAGGTGACAATCAGCCCCAGCATTTT. The J gene is TRBJ1-5, the V gene TRBV18; TRBD1 aligns across 8 bases. V lost 4 bases, J lost 3 bases, and 14 bases stayed unmatched. Germline CDR1 is KGHSH and CDR2 is LQKENI. The CDR3 totals 18 residues.

The table lists this clone with a few counts. This rearrangement joins TRBV7-9 to TRBJ1-2; 7 bases map to TRBD1. The CDR3 spans 14 residues. Germline CDR1 and CDR2: SEHNR and FQNEAQ (reference sequence). J gave up 3 bases and V 1 base, and 2 bases lay outside the gene matches. CDR3 DNA sequence: TGTGCCAGCAGCTTAGGACAGGGTCACTATGGCTACACCTTC. The encoded protein is CASSLGQGHYGYTF. Filled out from reference TRBV7-9 and TRBJ1-2, the complete variable domain reads DTGVSQNPRHKITKRGQNVTFRCDPISEHNRLYWYRQTLGQGPEFLTYFQNEAQLEKSRLLSDRFSAERPKGSFSTLEIQRTEQGDSAMYLCASSLGQGHYGYTFGSGTRLTVV.

The CDR3 sequence: CASRQGPMNTEAFF. The CDR3 DNA reads TGCGCCAGCAGGCAGGGCCCTATGAACACTGAAGCTTTCTTT. The chain has TRBV5-1 and TRBJ1-1, with a possible D match to TRBD1 (5 bases). In germline, CDR1 is SGHRS, CDR2 YFSETQ. This CDR3 contains 14 residues. Trimming left V 5 bases short and J 0 bases short, with 11 bases between. The full variable domain, completed using reference TRBV5-1 and TRBJ1-1, is KAGVTQTPRYLIKTRGQQVTLSCSPISGHRSVSWYQQTPGQGLQFLFEYFSETQRNKGNFPGRFSGRQFSNSRSEMNVSTLELGDSALYLCASRQGPMNTEAFFGQGTRLTVV.

The chain employs TRBV12-3 or TRBV12-4 and TRBJ1-2, with D unresolved. V was clipped by 2 bases and J by 4 bases, with 8 bases between them. CDR3 length: 13 residues. The CDR3, as DNA: TGTGCCAGCAGTTTACAAGCGACCTATGGCTACACCTTC. It specifies CASSLQATYGYTF.

The chain carries TRBV12-3 or TRBV12-4 and TRBJ2-7; D may be TRBD2 (5 bases). V was trimmed by 0 bases and J by 9 bases, leaving 9 bases between them. The length of the CDR3 is 12 residues. For the CDR3, the DNA is TGTGCCAGCAGTTTAGCGCGGGTTGGGCAGTACTTC. As protein: CASSLARVGQYF.

CDR3 sequence: CASSIGQGGDGNQPQHF. The CDR3 bases are TGTGCCAGTAGTATAGGTCAGGGTGGGGATGGCAATCAGCCCCAGCATTTT. The chain joins TRBV19 to TRBJ1-5; TRBD1 is a possible D gene (5 bases). Germline CDR1 and CDR2: LNHDA and SQIVND (reference sequence). CDR3 length equals 17 residues. Trimming cost V 1 base and J 2 bases, with 15 bases left between them.

Here the CDR3 reads CASKTGSGPEAFF. The CDR3 DNA reads TGTGCCAGCAAGACAGGGTCAGGGCCTGAAGCTTTCTTT. The chain couples TRBV12-3 or TRBV12-4 to TRBJ1-1, with 7 nucleotides matching TRBD1. There are 13 residues in the CDR3. J was trimmed by 6 bases and V by 7 bases; bases with no gene match: 8.